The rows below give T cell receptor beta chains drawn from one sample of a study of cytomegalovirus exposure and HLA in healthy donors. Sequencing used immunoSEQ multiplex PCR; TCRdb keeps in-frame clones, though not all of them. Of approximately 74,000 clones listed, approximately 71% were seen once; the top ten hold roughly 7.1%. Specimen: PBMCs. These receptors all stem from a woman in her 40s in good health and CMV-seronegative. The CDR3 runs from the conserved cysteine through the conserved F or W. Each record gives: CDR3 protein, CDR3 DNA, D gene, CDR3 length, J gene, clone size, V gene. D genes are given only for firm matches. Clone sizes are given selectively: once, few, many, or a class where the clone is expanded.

CASSEGGQFNQPQHF | TGTGCCAGCAGCGAAGGGGGACAATTCAATCAGCCCCAGCATTTT | - | 15 | TRBJ1-5 | - | TRBV11-2
CASSFGTGEVTDTQYF | TGTGCCAGCAGCTTCGGGACAGGGGAGGTGACAGATACGCAGTATTTT | TRBD1 | 16 | TRBJ2-3 | - | TRBV5-6
CASAPGQGEYEQYF | TGTGCCAGTGCACCGGGACAGGGGGAATACGAGCAGTACTTC | TRBD1 | 14 | TRBJ2-7 | few | TRBV19
CASSLPQGITEAFF | TGTGCCAGCAGCTTACCGCAGGGAATCACTGAAGCTTTCTTT | - | 14 | TRBJ1-1 | - | TRBV11-2
CASSELGVEGTGELFF | TGTGCCAGCAGTGAATTGGGAGTAGAGGGAACCGGGGAGCTGTTTTTT | - | 16 | TRBJ2-2 | - | TRBV6-4
CASRRGQTNTEAFF | TGTGCCAGCAGAAGAGGACAGACAAACACTGAAGCCTTCTTT | - | 14 | TRBJ1-1 | - | TRBV27
CARSLTGWRDDEKLFF | TGTGCCAGAAGCCTTACGGGGTGGAGGGATGATGAAAAACTGTTTTTT | - | 16 | TRBJ1-4 | - | TRBV5-3
CASAYRGESEKLFF | TGTGCCAGCGCCTACAGGGGGGAGAGTGAAAAACTGTTTTTT | TRBD1 | 14 | TRBJ1-4 | - | TRBV2
CASSSMTGGGGANVLTF | TGTGCCAGTAGTTCGATGACAGGCGGCGGTGGGGCCAACGTCCTGACTTTC | - | 17 | TRBJ2-6 | - | TRBV19
CASSDWDGGSNYGYTF | TGTGCCAGCAGCGATTGGGACGGGGGATCTAACTATGGCTACACCTTC | - | 16 | TRBJ1-2 | few | TRBV7-8
CAISRDSSNSPLHF | TGTGCCATCAGTAGGGACAGCTCGAATTCACCCCTCCACTTT | TRBD1 | 14 | TRBJ1-6 | - | TRBV10-3
CASSRAGGGGGSTDTQYF | TGTGCCAGCAGCCGCGCGGGGGGGGGTGGGGGAAGCACAGATACGCAGTATTTT | TRBD2 | 18 | TRBJ2-3 | - | TRBV7-2
CSSSLETGGTFF | TGTTCCAGCAGCTTAGAGACAGGGGGTACTTTCTTT | TRBD1 | 12 | TRBJ1-1 | - | TRBV7-9
CASSTTGLWGYTF | TGTGCCAGCAGCACGACAGGGTTATGGGGCTACACCTTC | TRBD1 | 13 | TRBJ1-2 | - | TRBV5-4
CASSQALAAFGDEQFF | TGCGCCAGCAGCCAAGCACTAGCCGCCTTTGGGGATGAGCAGTTCTTC | - | 16 | TRBJ2-1 | - | TRBV4-3
CASSVDKSIHTF | TGTGCCAGCAGTGTGGACAAAAGTATCCACACCTTC | - | 12 | TRBJ1-2 | - | TRBV2
CAWSVRWGDATYEQYF | TGTGCCTGGAGTGTAAGGTGGGGGGACGCAACCTACGAGCAGTACTTC | - | 16 | TRBJ2-7 | - | TRBV30
CASSLGTSGTVETQYF | TGTGCCAGCAGCTTAGGGACTAGCGGGACAGTGGAGACCCAGTACTTC | TRBD2 | 16 | TRBJ2-5 | - | TRBV7-8
CASSPGQNTGELFF | TGCGCCAGCAGCCCAGGACAGAACACCGGGGAGCTGTTTTTT | - | 14 | TRBJ2-2 | - | TRBV5-1
CASSPQTGEGEKLFF | TGTGCCAGCAGCCCCCAGACAGGGGAGGGTGAAAAACTGTTTTTT | TRBD1 | 15 | TRBJ1-4 | - | TRBV7-2
CASRRGLTNTGELFF | TGTGCCAGCCGACGGGGACTAACGAACACCGGGGAGCTGTTTTTT | TRBD2 | 15 | TRBJ2-2 | - | TRBV9
CARSLEVGDLDEQYF | TGTGCCAGAAGCTTGGAGGTAGGGGATCTTGACGAGCAGTACTTC | - | 15 | TRBJ2-7 | - | TRBV5-3
CASSYPGTGGGYTF | TGTGCCAGCAGTTACCCCGGGACAGGGGGCGGCTACACCTTC | TRBD1 | 14 | TRBJ1-2 | once | TRBV6-6
CASSETPNQPQHF | TGTGCCAGCAGTGAGACACCAAATCAGCCCCAGCATTTT | - | 13 | TRBJ1-5 | - | TRBV6-1
CASSLETSGGRPQYF | TGTGCCAGCAGCTTAGAGACTAGCGGGGGGCGGCCTCAGTACTTC | TRBD2 | 15 | TRBJ2-4 | once | TRBV7-9
CASSSPDRGPPEQYF | TGTGCCAGCAGTTCGCCCGACAGGGGGCCTCCCGAGCAGTACTTC | TRBD1 | 15 | TRBJ2-7 | - | TRBV27
CASSPSRGASYTQYF | TGTGCCAGCTCACCTAGCCGGGGGGCCTCGTATACGCAGTATTTT | - | 15 | TRBJ2-3 | - | TRBV18
CASSVLARNTQYF | TGTGCCAGTAGTGTCCTAGCGCGGAATACGCAGTATTTT | - | 13 | TRBJ2-3 | - | TRBV19
CASLPFLGSPPYEQYF | TGTGCCAGCCTTCCATTTCTGGGCAGTCCACCCTACGAGCAGTACTTC | - | 16 | TRBJ2-7 | - | TRBV2
CASSLRDRGTYEQYF | TGTGCCAGCAGTTTAAGGGACAGGGGTACCTACGAGCAGTACTTC | TRBD1 | 15 | TRBJ2-7 | - | TRBV27
CASSNDRTYGYTF | TGTGCCAGTAGTAATGACAGAACCTATGGCTACACCTTC | - | 13 | TRBJ1-2 | once | TRBV19
CASSKGTGDNSPLHF | TGTGCCAGCAGCAAAGGGACAGGTGATAATTCACCCCTCCACTTT | - | 15 | TRBJ1-6 | - | TRBV21-1
CASREGRAYNEQFF | TGTGCCAGCAGGGAGGGCAGGGCCTACAATGAGCAGTTCTTC | - | 14 | TRBJ2-1 | once | TRBV2
CASSDEDRSYNEQFF | TGTGCCAGCAGTGATGAGGACAGGAGTTACAATGAGCAGTTCTTC | TRBD1 | 15 | TRBJ2-1 | - | TRBV6-1
CAIRGRQTYEQYF | TGTGCCATCAGGGGGAGGCAGACCTACGAGCAGTACTTC | - | 13 | TRBJ2-7 | - | TRBV10-3
CASSLAPGREEETQYF | TGTGCCAGCAGCTTAGCCCCCGGCAGGGAAGAAGAGACCCAGTACTTC | - | 16 | TRBJ2-5 | once | TRBV7-2
CASSTQGGTEAFF | TGCGCCAGCAGCACCCAAGGGGGTACTGAAGCTTTCTTT | - | 13 | TRBJ1-1 | few | TRBV5-1
CASSLGGGGRDEQFF | TGTGCCAGCAGCTTAGGAGGGGGCGGGCGGGATGAGCAGTTCTTC | TRBD1 | 15 | TRBJ2-1 | - | TRBV13
CASTSAGIKPPNEQFF | TGTGCCAGCACCTCTGCCGGGATTAAGCCGCCCAATGAGCAGTTCTTC | - | 16 | TRBJ2-1 | - | TRBV28
CASGGGRRREYF | TGTGCCAGCGGGGGGGGACGGAGAAGGGAGTACTTC | TRBD2 | 12 | TRBJ2-7 | - | TRBV27
CASSEYRQETQYF | TGTGCCAGCAGTGAATACAGGCAAGAGACCCAGTACTTC | - | 13 | TRBJ2-5 | - | TRBV2
CASSPETSRSYEQYF | TGCGCCAGCAGCCCAGAAACTTCAAGATCCTACGAGCAGTACTTC | - | 15 | TRBJ2-7 | few | TRBV4-1
CASSLGQVFEAFF | TGTGCCAGCAGCTTGGGACAGGTATTTGAAGCTTTCTTT | - | 13 | TRBJ1-1 | - | TRBV5-4
CASSGRDSFSYNEQFF | TGCGCCAGCAGCGGCCGGGACTCGTTCTCCTACAATGAGCAGTTCTTC | - | 16 | TRBJ2-1 | once | TRBV10-1
CASSVTTSGGGIETQYF | TGTGCCAGCAGTGTGACGACTAGCGGGGGGGGTATTGAGACCCAGTACTTC | TRBD2 | 17 | TRBJ2-5 | - | TRBV6-1
CATSRSGQIGETQYF | TGTGCCACCAGCAGAAGCGGACAGATTGGCGAGACCCAGTACTTC | - | 15 | TRBJ2-5 | once | TRBV15
CASSITGSYEQYF | TGTGCCAGTAGTATTACGGGGTCCTACGAGCAGTACTTC | - | 13 | TRBJ2-7 | - | TRBV19
CASSASGGATDTQYF | TGTGCCAGCAGTGCTAGCGGGGGGGCCACAGATACGCAGTATTTT | TRBD2 | 15 | TRBJ2-3 | few | TRBV6-4
CASSLASQGAAGYTF | TGTGCCAGCAGCTTGGCCTCACAGGGGGCCGCTGGCTACACCTTC | TRBD1 | 15 | TRBJ1-2 | once | TRBV5-5
CASSYSPLGTNEQFF | TGTGCCAGCAGTTACTCTCCTTTGGGGACAAATGAGCAGTTCTTC | - | 15 | TRBJ2-1 | - | TRBV6-5
CASSPTGSSGNTIYF | TGTGCCAGCAGCCCGACAGGGAGCTCTGGAAACACCATATATTTT | TRBD1 | 15 | TRBJ1-3 | few | TRBV5-6
CASSVSSGTDTQYF | TGTGCCAGCAGCGTATCAAGCGGCACAGATACGCAGTATTTT | - | 14 | TRBJ2-3 | - | TRBV9
CASSLGTSLAGDTDTQYF | TGTGCCAGCAGCTTAGGTACCTCACTAGCGGGGGACACAGATACGCAGTATTTT | TRBD2 | 18 | TRBJ2-3 | - | TRBV7-9
CASGQQLAGPHDTQYF | TGTGCCAGCGGACAACAACTAGCGGGCCCTCATGATACGCAGTATTTT | TRBD2 | 16 | TRBJ2-3 | - | TRBV6-6
CASSPLGNTIYF | TGTGCCAGCTCCCCCCTTGGAAACACCATATATTTT | - | 12 | TRBJ1-3 | - | TRBV18
CASSEGLAGVPRTDTQYF | TGTGCCAGCAGTGAAGGGCTAGCGGGGGTCCCCCGCACAGATACGCAGTATTTT | TRBD2 | 18 | TRBJ2-3 | few | TRBV6-1
CASSPQEGAGEQYF | TGCGCCAGCAGCCCCCAAGAGGGGGCTGGGGAGCAGTACTTC | TRBD1 | 14 | TRBJ2-7 | - | TRBV5-1
CASSPQGLAGAGIQYF | TGTGCCAGCTCACCACAAGGACTAGCGGGAGCCGGCATTCAGTACTTC | TRBD2 | 16 | TRBJ2-4 | - | TRBV18
CASSLSSGTAQETQYF | TGTGCCAGCAGCTTGTCATCCGGGACAGCCCAAGAGACCCAGTACTTC | TRBD1 | 16 | TRBJ2-5 | - | TRBV7-2
CASSEGGAFQETQYF | TGTGCCAGCAGTGAGGGGGGAGCGTTCCAAGAGACCCAGTACTTC | - | 15 | TRBJ2-5 | - | TRBV6-1